These 29 T cell receptor beta chains share one sample of origin, sequenced in a study of shared clonotypes between healthy human individuals. Sequencing was performed with immunoSEQ multiplex PCR; in TCRdb, only in-frame clones are kept and a portion is missing. This repertoire shows 1.6 million or so clones, roughly 95% found once; its top ten account for over 1%. Sequenced: naive CD4+ T cells sorted from blood. Documented subset: CD45RA+ positively selected. Receptors were obtained from a man younger than 45 in good health.

V gene TRBV19 combines with J gene TRBJ1-5; D is perhaps TRBD1 (6 bases). Germline CDR1 and CDR2: LNHDA and SQIVND (reference sequence). V lost 8 bases and J lost 2, with 10 bases in between. CDR3 size: 13 residues. The CDR3 here is CASGGAGNQPQHF. The CDR3 DNA follows: TGTGCCAGTGGGGGCGCGGGCAATCAGCCCCAGCATTTT.

This sequence joins TRBV18 and TRBJ2-5; D assignment may be TRBD1 or TRBD2 (6 bases each). Looked up from germline, CDR1 is KGHSH and CDR2 is LQKENI. This CDR3 is 15 amino acids long. Trimming stripped 2 bases from V and 2 bases from J, with 12 bases between. This CDR3 is CASSPYRGAQETQYF. Here the CDR3 DNA reads TGTGCCAGCTCACCATATAGGGGGGCTCAAGAGACCCAGTACTTC.

The genes are TRBV5-1 and TRBJ2-7; TRBD1 matches 10 bases. The trim removed 5 bases at V and 6 bases at J, leaving 5 bases unmatched. Germline values: CDR1 SGHRS, CDR2 YFSETQ. The CDR3 length is 13 residues. In nucleotides, the CDR3 is TGCGCCAGCAGATACCGGGACAGGGGCGAGCAGTACTTC. Its translation: CASRYRDRGEQYF.

The chain couples TRBV5-1 to TRBJ2-7; 11 bases match TRBD2. The CDR3 spans 16 residues. V lost 4 bases and J lost 2; bases outside the gene matches: 8. The germline V gene has CDR1 SGHRS and CDR2 YFSETQ. CDR3 residues: CASSGPLAGETYEQYF. The CDR3 DNA is TGCGCCAGCAGCGGCCCACTAGCGGGAGAAACCTACGAGCAGTACTTC.

The chain couples TRBV12-5 to TRBJ2-1, with D possibly being TRBD1 (6 bases). V was cut by 5 bases and J by 5 bases, with 16 bases left in between. This CDR3 region has 15 residues. Looked up from germline, CDR1 is LGHNT and CDR2 is FRNRAP. CDR3 residues: CASGIPGQKDNEQFF. CDR3 sequence (DNA): TGTGCTAGTGGTATACCGGGACAAAAAGACAATGAGCAGTTCTTC.

The CDR3 sequence: CASSSPLGQGFQETQYF. CDR3 DNA: TGTGCCAGCAGCTCCCCCCTAGGACAGGGGTTCCAAGAGACCCAGTACTTC. V and J are TRBV9 and TRBJ2-5; 9 bases map to TRBD1. In germline, CDR1 is SGDLS, CDR2 YYNGEE. V lost 4 bases, J lost 1 base, and 11 bases stayed unmatched. CDR3 length equals 17 residues. The full variable domain, completed using reference TRBV9 and TRBJ2-5, is DSGVTQTPKHLITATGQRVTLRCSPRSGDLSVYWYQQSLDQGLQFLIQYYNGEERAKGNILERFSAQQFPDLHSELNLSSLELGDSALYFCASSSPLGQGFQETQYFGPGTRLLVL.

This rearrangement joins TRBV7-8 to TRBJ2-2; no reliable D call. V lost 0 bases, J lost 2 bases, and 7 bases lay in between. The CDR3 length is 15 residues. The germline V gene encodes CDR1 SGHVS and CDR2 FQNEAQ. CDR3 in DNA: TGTGCCAGCAGCTTAGCCCCCGATAACACCGGGGAGCTGTTTTTT. As protein: CASSLAPDNTGELFF.

The rearrangement joins TRBV15 to TRBJ2-4; 10 nucleotides line up with TRBD2. The CDR3 is made up of 15 amino acids. Germline trimming cut 7 bases from V and 7 bases from J; bases unmatched to any gene: 10. Germline-derived CDR1 and CDR2 are LNHNV and YYDKDF (reference sequence). CDR3: CATNPSRGLANIQYF. For the CDR3, the DNA is TGTGCCACCAACCCCAGTAGGGGACTAGCGAACATTCAGTACTTC.

The CDR3 sequence: CAWAGGKTQYF. The CDR3 DNA reads TGTGCGTGGGCTGGGGGGAAGACCCAGTACTTC. V usage is TRBV30 and J usage is TRBJ2-5, with D possibly being TRBD2 (6 bases). The CDR3 is 11 residues long. Germline V gene lookup returns CDR1 GTSNPN and CDR2 SVGIG (reference sequence).

The chain recombines TRBV14 with TRBJ2-7, with TRBD1 matching over 9 bases. Trimming cost V 3 bases and J 2 bases; bases outside gene matches: 5. From germline, CDR1 is SGHDN and CDR2 FVKESK. The CDR3 sequence is 15 residues long. The CDR3 loop reads CASSQLQGATYEQYF. The CDR3 DNA reads TGTGCCAGCAGCCAGTTACAGGGGGCAACCTACGAGCAGTACTTC. Full variable domain (rest looked up from reference TRBV14 and TRBJ2-7): EAGVTQFPSHSVIEKGQTVTLRCDPISGHDNLYWYRRVMGKEIKFLLHFVKESKQDESGMPNNRFLAERTGGTYSTLKVQPAELEDSGVYFCASSQLQGATYEQYFGPGTRLTVT.

The chain carries TRBV28 and TRBJ2-7; D may be TRBD1 or TRBD2 (5 bases each). The germline gives CDR1 MDHEN, CDR2 SYDVKM. CDR3 length equals 16 residues. V gave up 5 bases and J gave up 9 bases, with 26 bases separating them. The CDR3 DNA follows: TGTGCCAGCAGTCCGTTAGTAGAGAAAGCCGGGACGGGGCAGTACTTC. This sequence encodes CASSPLVEKAGTGQYF.

The count of this clone is one. V is TRBV9 and J is TRBJ2-1; D is unclear. The V gene's germline CDR1 is SGDLS and CDR2 YYNGEE. The ends were cut back, 0 bases at V and 2 bases at J, with 9 bases in the middle. The CDR3 sequence is 15 residues long. The CDR3 here is CASSVVDGPYNEQFF. DNA of the CDR3: TGTGCCAGCAGCGTAGTAGACGGACCCTACAATGAGCAGTTCTTC.

The DNA for the CDR3 is TGTGCCAGCAGCTTAGAGTCTCAACTAGCGGGAACCTACGAGCAGTACTTC. Its protein product is CASSLESQLAGTYEQYF. This sequence joins TRBV7-9 and TRBJ2-7; 10 positions agree with TRBD2. This CDR3 comprises 17 residues. Germline CDR1 and CDR2: SEHNR and FQNEAQ (reference sequence). J was trimmed by 2 bases and V by 1 base; bases with no gene match: 8.

The V call is TRBV28, the J call TRBJ2-4, with a possible D match to TRBD2 (6 bases). Germline-derived CDR1 and CDR2 are MDHEN and SYDVKM. The CDR3 consists of 14 residues. V shed 2 bases and J shed 12 bases, with 17 bases lying between them. CDR3 loop: CASSLELAVGDQYF. The CDR3 nucleotides read TGTGCCAGCAGTTTAGAACTAGCAGTGGGGGATCAGTACTTC. The full variable domain, its missing parts supplied by reference TRBV28 and TRBJ2-4, is DVKVTQSSRYLVKRTGEKVFLECVQDMDHENMFWYRQDPGLGLRLIYFSYDVKMKEKGDIPEGYSVSREKKERFSLILESASTNQTSMYLCASSLELAVGDQYFGAGTRLSVL.

The gene calls are TRBV9 and TRBJ2-1; D tentatively fits TRBD1 or TRBD2 (5 bases each). Germline V gene sequence: CDR1 SGDLS, CDR2 YYNGEE. The CDR3 is 20 amino acids. Trimming took off 0 bases at V and 1 base at J, with 23 bases between the two ends. The CDR3: CASSVGLLGPSIGSYNEQFF. Written as DNA, the CDR3 is TGTGCCAGCAGCGTAGGGCTTTTGGGACCGAGTATTGGGTCCTACAATGAGCAGTTCTTC.

J is TRBJ2-3 and V is TRBV5-4; 7 nucleotides align to TRBD2. V trimming: 4 bases; J trimming: 0 bases; junction bases outside the gene matches: 5. Germline-derived CDR1 and CDR2 are SGHNT and YYREEE (reference sequence). The CDR3 is made up of 15 amino acids. Here the CDR3 reads CASSRAGVSTDTQYF. The DNA for the CDR3 is TGTGCCAGCAGCCGTGCGGGAGTGAGCACAGATACGCAGTATTTT.

V is TRBV28 and J is TRBJ1-1; 7 bases are shared with TRBD1. CDR3 length equals 12 residues. Losses at the gene ends were 4 bases for V and 11 bases for J; bases not matched to a gene: 7. Germline V gene sequence: CDR1 MDHEN, CDR2 SYDVKM. The CDR3 protein is CASSSGGWSAFF. The CDR3 DNA is TGTGCCAGCAGTTCAGGGGGTTGGTCGGCTTTCTTT.

The V gene is TRBV29-1, the J gene TRBJ2-6; D remains unclear. The CDR3 sequence is 17 residues long. With 4 bases removed from V and 4 bases from J, the gap between germline ends came to 20 bases. Germline V lookup: CDR1 SQVTM, CDR2 ANQGSEA. CDR3 coding DNA: TGCAGCGTTGCCGCTAGAGGCCCCGGCTTCGGGGCCAACGTCCTGACTTTC. Translated: CSVAARGPGFGANVLTF.

The chain uses TRBV6-1 and TRBJ1-3; no clear D. CDR3 length: 14 residues. The V end was cut by 6 bases, the J end by 5 bases, with 14 bases between. Germline CDR1 is MNHNS and CDR2 is SASEGT. The CDR3 here is CASRPPGSRNTIYF. The DNA of the CDR3 is TGTGCCAGCAGGCCACCAGGTTCTCGAAACACCATATATTTT.

The J gene is TRBJ2-5, the V gene TRBV9; 9 nucleotides line up with TRBD1. The V gene end was trimmed by 0 bases and the J gene end by 7 bases; junction bases not matched to a gene: 7. CDR3 length: 15 amino acids. In germline, CDR1 is SGDLS, CDR2 YYNGEE. In DNA form, the CDR3 reads TGTGCCAGCAGCGTAGGCCGGGACAGGGTCGGGACCCAGTACTTC. This translates into CASSVGRDRVGTQYF.

V usage is TRBV29-1 and J usage is TRBJ1-5; the D is unclear. CDR1 and CDR2 from the germline V gene are SQVTM and ANQGSEA. This CDR3 is built from 10 residues. Trimming shortened V by 4 bases and J by 2 bases, and 0 bases separated the two germline ends. CDR3 sequence reads: CSVGNQPQHF. CDR3 DNA: TGCAGCGTTGGCAATCAGCCCCAGCATTTT.

V and J are TRBV4-2 and TRBJ2-6; TRBD1 agrees at 8 bases. V lost 8 bases, J lost 0 bases, and 12 bases stayed unmatched. CDR1 LGHNA and CDR2 YNFKEQ come from the germline V gene. The CDR3 is 18 residues long. CDR3 protein: CASSRSGTGPSGANVLTF. The DNA for the CDR3 is TGTGCCAGCTCCCGATCCGGGACAGGTCCCTCTGGGGCCAACGTCCTGACTTTC.

The chain combines TRBV11-2 with TRBJ1-5; D might be TRBD1 (6 bases). CDR1 SGHAT and CDR2 FQNNGV come from the germline V gene. V was trimmed by 5 bases and J by 0 bases, leaving 14 bases between them. CDR3 length equals 16 residues. In nucleotides, the CDR3 is TGTGCCAGCAGCCACGGGGGGCGCCTTAGCAATCAGCCCCAGCATTTT. Translating it yields CASSHGGRLSNQPQHF. Full variable domain (rest looked up from reference TRBV11-2 and TRBJ1-5): EAGVAQSPRYKIIEKRQSVAFWCNPISGHATLYWYQQILGQGPKLLIQFQNNGVVDDSQLPKDRFSAERLKGVDSTLKIQPAKLEDSAVYLCASSHGGRLSNQPQHFGDGTRLSIL.

This chain links TRBV28 with TRBJ2-1, with TRBD2 matching 9 bases. This CDR3 has 18 residues. V lost 4 bases, J lost 10 bases, and 20 bases stayed unmatched. CDR1 is MDHEN, CDR2 SYDVKM, per germline. The CDR3 bases are TGTGCCAGCAGTTCTGATCCGCTAGCGGGGTTTGTCCTCTGGGAGCAGTTCTTC. Translated: CASSSDPLAGFVLWEQFF.

The chain combines TRBV7-8 with TRBJ1-1; D gene uncertain. Germline CDR1 SGHVS, CDR2 FQNEAQ. CDR3 length: 13 residues. V lost 4 bases to trimming and J lost 4 bases, with 10 bases between them. CDR3 coding DNA: TGTGCCAGCAGCTCGTACATAAGCACTGAAGCTTTCTTT. Translating it yields CASSSYISTEAFF. The variable domain in full, with the rest retrieved from reference TRBV7-8 and TRBJ1-1, is GAGVSQSPRYKVAKRGQDVALRCDPISGHVSLFWYQQALGQGPEFLTYFQNEAQLDKSGLPSDRFFAERPEGSVSTLKIQRTQQEDSAVYLCASSSYISTEAFFGQGTRLTVV.

V and J are TRBV27 and TRBJ1-3; D ambiguous. CDR1 is MNHEY, CDR2 SMNVEV, per germline (reference sequence). Trimming pared 3 bases from V and 3 bases from J, leaving 6 bases between. The CDR3 spans 13 residues. The DNA of the CDR3 is TGTGCCAGCAGTTTTGCAGGTGGAAACACCATATATTTT. Amino acid sequence: CASSFAGGNTIYF.

V is TRBV5-4 and J is TRBJ1-2; a possible D gene is TRBD1 (5 bases). Looked up from germline, CDR1 is SGHNT and CDR2 is YYREEE (reference sequence). Trimming took off 4 bases at V and 3 bases at J, with 13 bases between the two ends. The CDR3 is 14 residues long. The chain's CDR3 is CASSLGGQDYGYTF. CDR3 bases: TGTGCCAGCAGCCTGGGCGGACAAGACTATGGCTACACCTTC.

The gene calls are TRBV7-9 and TRBJ2-7; 7 bases match TRBD2. CDR1 SEHNR and CDR2 FQNEAQ come from the germline V gene (reference sequence). The CDR3 has 15 amino acids. V was pared by 5 bases and J by 3 bases, with 10 bases of the junction left unmatched. The CDR3 here is CASSPGEGTGYEQYF. In nucleotides, the CDR3 is TGTGCCAGCAGCCCGGGGGAGGGGACCGGCTACGAGCAGTACTTC.

The chain carries TRBV7-9 and TRBJ1-1; TRBD1 might be the D (6 bases). The germline CDR1 and CDR2 sequences are SEHNR and FQNEAQ (reference sequence). The CDR3 sequence is 15 residues long. V lost 5 bases to trimming and J lost 5 bases, with 18 bases between them. The CDR3 region is CASSPVAGGGTEAFF. CDR3 DNA: TGTGCCAGCAGCCCAGTGGCGGGGGGCGGAACTGAAGCTTTCTTT. Using reference TRBV7-9 and TRBJ1-1 for the parts outside the CDR3, the full variable domain is DTGVSQNPRHKITKRGQNVTFRCDPISEHNRLYWYRQTLGQGPEFLTYFQNEAQLEKSRLLSDRFSAERPKGSFSTLEIQRTEQGDSAMYLCASSPVAGGGTEAFFGQGTRLTVV.